This T cell receptor beta chain was identified in a study of shared clonotypes between healthy human individuals (dated by TCRdb to about 2020). The study in broad terms: A couple of women and three men aged 18 to 49 years were included in the cohort. Each donor's leukapheresis produced roughly between roughly 0.85 and 10 billion PBMCs. Different laboratories and diverse techniques were used to prepare libraries and sequence TCR repertoires, to increase sequencing depth and limit assay-specific biases. Blood TCR repertoires of roughly 5 healthy adults were deeply sequenced to estimate repertoire size and the extent of clonotype sharing between individuals. For each donor, CD4 naive and CD4 memory were each given three plates, CD8 naive was given two plates, and CD8 memory was given one plate.

Concerning this clone: The antigen it recognizes is unknown. Base quality data are lacking; no much larger clone is found one base away.

TCR CDR3 regions were amplified from genomic DNA by multiplex PCR using the deep immunoSEQ assay. Extracted genomic DNA from each cell subset was distributed evenly across all wells of several immunoSEQ 96-well plates, and each plate was treated as a replicate. For sorted subsets, approximately 0.2 ug of genomic DNA, equivalent to tens of thousands of T cell genomes, went into each replicate PCR. The purified libraries were quantified using a Qubit 3.0 fluorometer, sized with a Bioanalyzer 2100, and then quantified again using the KAPA Library Quantification kit. Every immunoSEQ 96-well plate was sequenced on a dedicated single-read 150-cycle Illumina NextSeq 550 flow cell. In the source study's methods: Because the immunoSEQ output held only junctional sequences and lacked quality scores, the filtering could not match the filtering applied to full-length reads. Sequences were annotated with PyIR, a Python wrapper for IgBLAST v1.9, using IMGT germline references to assign V/J genes and CDR3. Reads were filtered out if the reads had weak V/J assignments (E-value above 1e-6), no CDR3, stop codons, out-of-frame junctions, or ambiguous translated residues. V3J clonotypes were defined as sequences sharing an identical inferred V gene, J gene, and CDR3 amino acid sequence. Percentage overlap between repertoires was computed as shared unique clonotypes divided by the size of the smaller repertoire. Three approaches were used to assess repertoire richness: RTK rarefaction, the Chao1 estimator, and Recon v2.1 estimates of unobserved clonotypes. OLGA was used to compute generation probabilities for all TCRbeta clonotypes that the gDNA method yielded from a handful of donors. The table was pulled from immuneACCESS by TCRdb, which kept in-frame rearrangements only. Such tables lose some clones; where checked, under half of the loss comes from unresolved V genes, and the rest has no known cause. V and J calls and clone size are copied from that table; D and trimming were computed from the DNA. This sample has about 590,000 clones in its table, and around 95% of those were observed once. Jointly, the top ten make up approximately 0.1% of the sample.

Taken from cysteine to phenylalanine, the CDR3 has 22 residues. Of the read, only the CDR3 DNA is kept; its 66 bases are in frame from base 1. Relative to germline, V is missing 5 bases and J is missing 6 bases, with 33 bases of the junction outside any gene match. CDR1 and CDR2 are read off the germline V gene as MDHEN and SYDVKM. Points the paper makes about the study in general: Pairwise subsampling led to the expectation that sequencing depth would affect the degree of clonotype sharing among donors. Naive subsets generally had larger estimated clonotype richness than memory subsets did. Higher generation probabilities were observed for clonotypes shared by all four sorted-subset donors than for non-shared clonotypes. Across a few donors, about 5% of naive CD4, roughly 3.4% of naive CD8, 2.3% of memory CD4, and 0.4% of memory CD8 clonotypes were shared. Sampling was restricted to blood, and TCR repertoires in tissue are likely to differ from TCR repertoires in blood. The genetic and exposure-history diversity represented was limited by the small number of donors. Incomplete sequencing was indicated by rarefaction of sorted-subset datasets, despite the large sequencing depth.

CD8 naive samples consisted of CD45RO-negative cells that were positively selected for CCR7, yielding a CD45RA+CCR7+ population without TemRA cells. Donors were healthy HIV-negative adults with no recently reported acute infections or vaccinations. All donors were Caucasian adults living in Nashville, Tennessee, USA. After blood collection by leukapheresis, PBMCs were isolated using Ficoll-Histopaque density gradient centrifugation and then cryopreserved in the vapor phase of liquid nitrogen. Analytical flow cytometry was used to check the purity and quantity of every magnetically sorted T cell population. Genomic DNA was isolated from each sorted fraction and quantified by UV absorbance on a Nanodrop 2000c.

This TCR derives from a woman in her thirties in good health. The sample was naive CD8+ T cells sorted from blood. Reading the label with the study, this specimen's cell subset or site is: CD45RA+CCR7+. Recombination linked TRBV28 to TRBJ2-7, with 8 middle bases fitting TRBD1. The CDR3 reads as follows: CASSTPLTVWLGKTGAGGEQYF. The nucleotides read TGTGCCAGCAGTACTCCACTAACGGTCTGGCTGGGAAAGACAGGGGCCGGCGGCGAGCAGTACTTC.